This TCR beta chain was captured in a study of shared clonotypes between healthy human individuals. The data were produced by immunoSEQ multiplex PCR, yet TCRdb's version contains in-frame clones alone and is incomplete. The table shows more than 2,000,000 clones, with 80% to 95% occurring only once. Germline V gives CDR1 SGHRS, CDR2 YFSETQ. The V and J ends lost 1 base and 7 bases respectively, with 15 bases between them. The CDR3 extends over 14 amino acids. This TCR was recovered from a man between 18 and 35 years old in good health. Some clones in this sample may be carry-over from other donors' samples. The rearrangement links TRBV5-1 to TRBJ2-7, with D possibly matching TRBD1 (6 bases). The sequencing sample was made of naive CD4+ T cells from PBMCs. This sample's subset: CD45RA+ positively selected. The CDR3 region is CASSLRDKVDEQYF. The CDR3 DNA reads as TGCGCCAGCAGCTTGCGGGACAAGGTCGATGAGCAGTACTTC.